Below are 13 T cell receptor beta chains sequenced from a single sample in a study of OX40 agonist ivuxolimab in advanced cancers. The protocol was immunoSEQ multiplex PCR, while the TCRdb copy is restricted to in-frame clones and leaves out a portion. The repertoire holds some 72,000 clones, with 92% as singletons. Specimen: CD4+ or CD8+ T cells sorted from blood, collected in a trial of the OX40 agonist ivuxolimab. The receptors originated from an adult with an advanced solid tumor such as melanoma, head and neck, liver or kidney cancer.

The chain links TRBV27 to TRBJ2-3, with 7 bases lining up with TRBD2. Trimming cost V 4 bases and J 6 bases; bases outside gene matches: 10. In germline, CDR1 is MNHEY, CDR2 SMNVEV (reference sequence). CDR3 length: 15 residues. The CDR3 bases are TGTGCCAGCAGTTCCAGGACTAGTGGGGGTGATACGCAGTATTTT. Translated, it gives CASSSRTSGGDTQYF.

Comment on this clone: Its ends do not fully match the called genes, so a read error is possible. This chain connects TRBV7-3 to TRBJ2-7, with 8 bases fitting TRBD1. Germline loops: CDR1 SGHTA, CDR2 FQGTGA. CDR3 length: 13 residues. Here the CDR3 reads CASSLIHGQGVNF. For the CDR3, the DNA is TGTGCCAGCAGCTTAATACACGGACAGGGTGTAAACTTC.

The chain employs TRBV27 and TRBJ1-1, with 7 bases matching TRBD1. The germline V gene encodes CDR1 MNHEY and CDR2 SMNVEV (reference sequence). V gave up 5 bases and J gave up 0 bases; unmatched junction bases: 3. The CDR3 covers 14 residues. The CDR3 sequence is CASSQQGMNTEAFF. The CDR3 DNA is TGTGCCAGCAGTCAACAGGGGATGAACACTGAAGCTTTCTTT.

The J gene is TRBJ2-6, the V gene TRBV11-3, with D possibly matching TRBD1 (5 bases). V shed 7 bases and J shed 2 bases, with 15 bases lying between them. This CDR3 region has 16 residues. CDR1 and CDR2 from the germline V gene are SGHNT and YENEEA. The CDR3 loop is CASTWSKGAGANVLTF. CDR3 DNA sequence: TGTGCCAGCACCTGGTCAAAAGGGGCTGGGGCCAACGTCCTGACTTTC. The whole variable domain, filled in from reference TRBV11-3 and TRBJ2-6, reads EAGVVQSPRYKIIEKKQPVAFWCNPISGHNTLYWYLQNLGQGPELLIRYENEEAVDDSQLPKDRFSAERLKGVDSTLKIQPAELGDSAVYLCASTWSKGAGANVLTFGAGSRLTVL.

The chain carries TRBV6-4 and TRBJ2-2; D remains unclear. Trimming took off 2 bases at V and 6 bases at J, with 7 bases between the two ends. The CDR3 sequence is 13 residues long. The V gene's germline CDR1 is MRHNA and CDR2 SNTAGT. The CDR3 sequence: CASSDNRAGELFF. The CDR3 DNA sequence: TGTGCCAGCAGTGACAATCGCGCCGGGGAGCTGTTTTTT.

The CDR3 spells CASSLAGVPYNEQFF. CDR3 DNA: TGTGCCAGCAGCCTAGCAGGGGTCCCCTACAATGAGCAGTTCTTC. This chain links TRBV6-5 with TRBJ2-1; tentative D call: TRBD1 (6 bases). V lost 6 bases and J lost 2, with 14 bases in between. Germline loops: CDR1 MNHEY, CDR2 SVGAGI. The CDR3 totals 15 residues.

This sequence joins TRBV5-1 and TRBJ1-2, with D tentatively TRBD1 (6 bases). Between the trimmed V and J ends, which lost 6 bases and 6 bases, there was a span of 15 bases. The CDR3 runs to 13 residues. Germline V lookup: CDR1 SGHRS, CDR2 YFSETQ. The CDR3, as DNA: TGCGCCAGCAAGGAACAGGGTGGCGATGGCTACACCTTC. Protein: CASKEQGGDGYTF.

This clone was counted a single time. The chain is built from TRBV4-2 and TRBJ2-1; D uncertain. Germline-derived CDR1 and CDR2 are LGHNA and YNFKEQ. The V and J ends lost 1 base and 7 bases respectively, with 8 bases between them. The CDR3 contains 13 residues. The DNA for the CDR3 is TGTGCCAGCAGCCAAGGAGAGAGGAATGAGCAGTTCTTC. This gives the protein CASSQGERNEQFF.

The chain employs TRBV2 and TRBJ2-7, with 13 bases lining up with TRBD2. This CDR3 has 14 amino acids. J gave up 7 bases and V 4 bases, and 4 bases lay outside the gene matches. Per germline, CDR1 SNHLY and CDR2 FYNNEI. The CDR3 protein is CASSVGLAGVEQYF. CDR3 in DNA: TGTGCCAGCAGTGTAGGACTAGCGGGAGTTGAGCAGTACTTC.

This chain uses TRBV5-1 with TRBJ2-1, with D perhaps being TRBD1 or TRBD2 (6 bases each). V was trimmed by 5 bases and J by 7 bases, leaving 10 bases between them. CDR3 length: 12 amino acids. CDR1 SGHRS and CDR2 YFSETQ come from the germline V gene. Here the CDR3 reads CASRGGTNEQFF. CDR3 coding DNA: TGCGCCAGCAGAGGGGGGACTAATGAGCAGTTCTTC. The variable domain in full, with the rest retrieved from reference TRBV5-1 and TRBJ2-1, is KAGVTQTPRYLIKTRGQQVTLSCSPISGHRSVSWYQQTPGQGLQFLFEYFSETQRNKGNFPGRFSGRQFSNSRSEMNVSTLELGDSALYLCASRGGTNEQFFGPGTRLTVL.

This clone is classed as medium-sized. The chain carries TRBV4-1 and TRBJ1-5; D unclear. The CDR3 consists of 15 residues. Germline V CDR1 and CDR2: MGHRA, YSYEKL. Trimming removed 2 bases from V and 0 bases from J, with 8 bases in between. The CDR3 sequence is CASSQPDGSNQPQHF. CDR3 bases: TGCGCCAGCAGCCAACCGGACGGTAGCAATCAGCCCCAGCATTTT.

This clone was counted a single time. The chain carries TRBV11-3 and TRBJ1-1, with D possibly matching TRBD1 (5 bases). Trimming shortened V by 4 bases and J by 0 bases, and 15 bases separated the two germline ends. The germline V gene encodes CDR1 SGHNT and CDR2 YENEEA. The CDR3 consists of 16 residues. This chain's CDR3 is CASSSSTAGLNTEAFF. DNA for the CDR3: TGTGCCAGCAGCTCATCGACAGCGGGACTGAACACTGAAGCTTTCTTT.

The CDR3 region has the DNA TGTGCCACCAGCACAGGTACTCCCGGGGTGGGGGCAAACATTCAGTACTTC. It codes for CATSTGTPGVGANIQYF. The V and J genes are TRBV15 and TRBJ2-4, with D possibly being TRBD1 (6 bases). Germline loops: CDR1 LNHNV, CDR2 YYDKDF (reference sequence). The V gene lost 4 bases and the J gene lost 6 bases, with 22 bases spanning the gap. The CDR3 consists of 17 residues.